This T cell receptor beta chain was found in a study of blood T cell repertoires in COVID-19. Losses at the gene ends were 2 bases for V and 6 bases for J; bases not matched to a gene: 13. The V gene's germline CDR1 is MNHEY and CDR2 SVGAGI. This CDR3 contains 16 residues. This table comes from immunoSEQ multiplex PCR, and its TCRdb copy is limited to in-frame clones, with some not included. The sample lists 25,000 to 35,000 clones, 84% occurring once. The TCR was taken from a man aged 65-85 years with active COVID-19. Sequenced sample: peripheral blood. The chain links TRBV6-5 to TRBJ2-7; 7 bases are shared with TRBD2. CDR3 nucleotide sequence: TGTGCCAGCAGTTACGAGAGGGAGGGACGGTCGAGCGAGCAGTACTTC. Its translation: CASSYEREGRSSEQYF.